This T cell receptor beta chain was sequenced during a study of blood T cells in healthy people across ages. Whole-study results and caveats: A roughly linear fall in TCR beta diversity per million T cells was seen with increasing age. Both higher diversity and more naive CD4+ cells marked long-lived donors when set against aged donors. Unsorted PBMCs prevented conclusive naive versus antigen-experienced comparison.

For this clonotype: Its antigen is currently unknown.

Combining a sample-barcoded 5' primer with a J-beta primer mix, a second PCR ran for about 7 to 12 cycles. MiXCR, run by TCRdb on the 5' RACE reads, gives a single entry per CDR3 protein. The sample holds roughly 1.5 million distinct CDR3 sequences, about 42% seen once. Germline-derived CDR1 and CDR2 are SGHDN and FVKESK. J was trimmed by 2 bases and V by 3 bases; bases with no gene match: 5. The CDR3 consists of 15 residues. This clonotype was obtained from a young woman in good health. V is TRBV14 and J is TRBJ2-3; 7 bases line up with TRBD2. Sequencing was done on a sample of blood. This CDR3 is CASSQRERYTDTQYF. The CDR3 nucleotides read TGTGCCAGCAGCCAGCGGGAGAGATACACAGATACGCAGTATTTT.